Listed here are 18 T cell receptor beta chains from one sample, sequenced in a study of T cells expressing NK-cell markers. TCRdb reprocessed the 5' RACE reads; each CDR3 protein has one entry and no DNA is given. The sample includes 250,000 or so distinct CDR3 sequences. Sequenced sample: blood T cells: a sorted CD56 or NKG2C T cell subset, CD4+ or CD8+ T cells, or bulk PBMC T cells (not recorded which). Source of these receptors: a woman aged 18 to 69 in good health.

The CDR3 sequence: CASSFGQGLGNQPQHF. The chain combines TRBV12-3 or TRBV12-4 with TRBJ1-5. This CDR3 region has 16 residues.

This chain links TRBV5-6 with TRBJ1-1. This CDR3 is built from 16 residues. The germline gives CDR1 SGHDT, CDR2 YYEEEE. The chain's CDR3 is CASSLFQGGLNTEAFF. Using reference TRBV5-6 and TRBJ1-1 for the parts outside the CDR3, the full variable domain is DAGVTQSPTHLIKTRGQQVTLRCSPKSGHDTVSWYQQALGQGPQFIFQYYEEEERQRGNFPDRFSGHQFPNYSSELNVNALLLGDSALYLCASSLFQGGLNTEAFFGQGTRLTVV.

J is TRBJ1-1 and V is TRBV20-1; TCRdb returns TRBD1, unconfirmable since there is no DNA. This CDR3 has 13 residues. CDR1 and CDR2 (germline): DFQATT, SNEGSKA (reference sequence). CDR3 sequence reads: CSARDRQGGRAFF.

The rearrangement uses TRBV19 and TRBJ1-2; there is no DNA to check the TCRdb D call of TRBD1. The germline V gene has CDR1 LNHDA and CDR2 SQIVND (reference sequence). The CDR3 runs 14 residues. The CDR3 is CASSIGTYASGYTF. Together with reference TRBV19 and TRBJ1-2, the CDR3 gives the full variable domain: DGGITQSPKYLFRKEGQNVTLSCEQNLNHDAMYWYRQDPGQGLRLIYYSQIVNDFQKGDIAEGYSVSREKKESFPLTVTSAQKNPTAFYLCASSIGTYASGYTFGSGTRLTVV.

This chain joins TRBV7-3 and TRBJ2-5; TCRdb outputs TRBD1, but without DNA this stays unchecked. The CDR3 covers 16 residues. CDR1 is SGHTA and CDR2 is FQGTGA in the germline V gene. The CDR3 loop reads CASSPGTGGDQETQYF. Looking up the rest from reference TRBV7-3 and TRBJ2-5 gives the full variable domain: GAGVSQTPSNKVTEKGKYVELRCDPISGHTALYWYRQSLGQGPEFLIYFQGTGAADDSGLPNDRFFAVRPEGSVSTLKIQRTERGDSAVYLCASSPGTGGDQETQYFGPGTRLLVL.

The chain recombines TRBV4-3 with TRBJ1-4; there is no DNA to check the TCRdb D call of TRBD1. This CDR3 comprises 15 residues. From germline, CDR1 is LGHNA and CDR2 YSLEER. The CDR3: CASSQEGGGSEKLFF.

The rearrangement links TRBV9 to TRBJ1-1; TCRdb returns TRBD1, unconfirmable since there is no DNA. The CDR3 is 13 amino acids. Germline CDR1 reads SGDLS; CDR2 reads YYNGEE. CDR3 amino acids: CASSDQGGTEAFF. Filled out from reference TRBV9 and TRBJ1-1, the complete variable domain reads DSGVTQTPKHLITATGQRVTLRCSPRSGDLSVYWYQQSLDQGLQFLIQYYNGEERAKGNILERFSAQQFPDLHSELNLSSLELGDSALYFCASSDQGGTEAFFGQGTRLTVV.

The chain recombines TRBV5-6 with TRBJ1-2. The CDR3 contains 14 residues. CDR1 SGHDT and CDR2 YYEEEE come from the germline V gene. The CDR3 loop is CASSFPGRLDGYTF.

V usage is TRBV12-3 or TRBV12-4 and J usage is TRBJ2-5. The CDR3 spans 12 residues. CDR3 sequence reads: CASSFNRETQYF.

This sequence joins TRBV29-1 and TRBJ2-1. The CDR3 covers 14 residues. Germline V gives CDR1 SQVTM, CDR2 ANQGSEA. CDR3: CSVEFRQPYNEQFF.

The CDR3 sequence is CASIRLTDTQYF. The J gene is TRBJ2-3, the V gene TRBV12-3 or TRBV12-4. This CDR3 comprises 12 residues.

The chain carries TRBV12-3 or TRBV12-4 and TRBJ2-1; no DNA is available, so the TRBD1 call from TCRdb remains unchecked. This CDR3 is built from 17 residues. The CDR3 loop reads CASIPFLRGSSYNEQFF.

The chain carries TRBV24-1 and TRBJ1-5. Germline V gives CDR1 KGHDR, CDR2 SFDVKD. The CDR3 spans 12 residues. CDR3 region: CATSDTNQPQHF.

The J gene is TRBJ2-2, the V gene TRBV6-2 or TRBV6-3; TCRdb's D call, TRBD2, is unchecked because there is no DNA. The CDR3 has 15 residues. In germline, CDR1 is MNHEY, CDR2 SVGEGT. The CDR3 region is CASNYGGGNTGELFF.

The chain is built from TRBV7-2 and TRBJ2-7; the TCRdb D gene call, TRBD2, has no DNA to confirm it. The germline V gene has CDR1 SGHTA and CDR2 FQGNSA. The CDR3 totals 15 residues. The CDR3 loop reads CASSPRLAGSYEQYF.

The CDR3 region is CASSLAADYGYTF. The genes are TRBV5-1 and TRBJ1-2. The V gene's germline CDR1 is SGHRS and CDR2 YFSETQ. The CDR3 length is 13 residues.

The chain links TRBV24-1 to TRBJ2-3. This CDR3 is built from 11 residues. CDR1 and CDR2 from the germline V gene are KGHDR and SFDVKD. CDR3: CATERADTQYF.

The chain has TRBV15 and TRBJ2-1; absent DNA, TCRdb's TRBD2 call cannot be checked. The length of the CDR3 is 16 residues. Germline V gene sequence: CDR1 LNHNV, CDR2 YYDKDF (reference sequence). CDR3 residues: CATSRDRQRDRNEQFF. The full variable domain, its missing parts supplied by reference TRBV15 and TRBJ2-1, is DAMVIQNPRYQVTQFGKPVTLSCSQTLNHNVMYWYQQKSSQAPKLLFHYYDKDFNNEADTPDNFQSRRPNTSFCFLDIRSPGLGDTAMYLCATSRDRQRDRNEQFFGPGTRLTVL.